What follows are 14 T cell receptor beta chains derived from one specimen sequenced in a study of cytomegalovirus exposure and HLA in healthy donors. PCR involved 60 Vbeta and 13 Jbeta primers. The protocol was immunoSEQ multiplex PCR, while the TCRdb copy is restricted to in-frame clones and leaves out a portion. The sample carries some 130,000 clones, over 70% recorded once. Sequencing was done on a sample of PBMCs. These receptors originate from a middle-aged man in good health and CMV-seronegative.

The chain uses TRBV5-1 and TRBJ2-1; 9 bases are a match to TRBD2. Germline V lookup: CDR1 SGHRS, CDR2 YFSETQ. The CDR3 covers 15 residues. Trimming took 5 bases from V and 7 from J; bases not matched to a gene: 10. This CDR3 is CASRETSGGWNEQFF. CDR3 bases: TGCGCCAGCAGAGAGACTAGCGGAGGGTGGAATGAGCAGTTCTTC.

The gene calls are TRBV2 and TRBJ1-5; tentatively, D is TRBD1 (5 bases). V dropped 4 bases and J dropped 7 bases, with 14 bases sitting between them. The germline gives CDR1 SNHLY, CDR2 FYNNEI. The CDR3 runs to 14 residues. The CDR3 DNA is TGTGCCAGCAGTGGACAGCTCCGGGAGCAGCCCCAGCATTTT. Translation gives CASSGQLREQPQHF.

This clone showed up just a few times. The chain carries TRBV6-5 and TRBJ1-2; unclear D gene. The CDR3 sequence is 13 residues long. From germline, CDR1 is MNHEY and CDR2 SVGAGI. The V end lost 4 bases, the J end lost 0 bases, and 6 bases lay between the germline ends. Written as DNA, the CDR3 is TGTGCCAGCAGTTCCGGTCCTAACTATGGCTACACCTTC. It yields the protein CASSSGPNYGYTF.

The genes are TRBV10-3 and TRBJ2-7; 13 bases are shared with TRBD2. The CDR3 is 15 amino acids. Trimming removed 2 bases from V and 9 bases from J; junction bases left unmatched: 7. Germline CDR1 and CDR2: ENHRY and SYGVKD. CDR3 sequence reads: CAISEGLAGAPLQYF. The CDR3, as DNA: TGTGCCATCAGTGAGGGACTAGCGGGAGCTCCATTGCAGTACTTC.

The chain's CDR3 is CANAGGPDQPQHF. The CDR3 DNA follows: TGTGCCAACGCAGGGGGCCCAGATCAGCCCCAGCATTTT. The rearrangement uses TRBV10-3 and TRBJ1-5; 8 nucleotides line up with TRBD1. CDR1 ENHRY and CDR2 SYGVKD come from the germline V gene. The length of the CDR3 is 13 residues. Germline trimming cut 10 bases from V and 5 bases from J; bases unmatched to any gene: 7.

A word on this clone: Other DNA sequences in this sample translate to the same CDR3. The chain uses TRBV6-5 and TRBJ2-1; D not resolved. Trimming removed 5 bases at V and 4 bases at J, with 3 bases between. Per the germline V gene, CDR1 is MNHEY and CDR2 is SVGAGI. The CDR3 sequence is 11 residues long. DNA for the CDR3: TGTGCCAGCAGTCAGTACAATGAGCAGTTCTTC. This sequence encodes CASSQYNEQFF.

CDR3 DNA: TGTGCCAGCAGCTTCTTGGACAGGAACACTGAAGCTTTCTTT. Protein sequence: CASSFLDRNTEAFF. V is TRBV7-9 and J is TRBJ1-1, with a weak D call TRBD1 (6 bases). The CDR3 sequence is 14 residues long. Germline loops: CDR1 SEHNR, CDR2 FQNEAQ (reference sequence). Trimming left V 3 bases short and J 1 base short, with 9 bases between.

The rearrangement uses TRBV5-4 and TRBJ1-1, with D perhaps matching TRBD1 (6 bases). CDR1 SGHNT and CDR2 YYREEE come from the germline V gene (reference sequence). The CDR3 is made up of 18 amino acids. V gave up 4 bases and J gave up 0 bases, with 22 bases separating them. CDR3 loop: CASSPSGTSDPMNTEAFF. The CDR3 nucleotides are TGTGCCAGCAGCCCATCCGGGACATCGGACCCTATGAACACTGAAGCTTTCTTT.

This chain joins TRBV30 and TRBJ1-2; TRBD1 might be the D (5 bases). The germline V gene has CDR1 GTSNPN and CDR2 SVGIG (reference sequence). The length of the CDR3 is 14 residues. Trimming pared 1 base from V and 2 bases from J, leaving 11 bases between. This CDR3 reads CAWSALGRNYGYTF. CDR3 nucleotides: TGTGCCTGGAGTGCCCTGGGGCGGAACTATGGCTACACCTTC.

The CDR3 DNA reads as TGTGCCAGTAGTCCACAGGGCCCCCCTGAAGCTTTCTTT. It is translated as CASSPQGPPEAFF. The V gene is TRBV19, the J gene TRBJ1-1, with a possible D match to TRBD1 (6 bases). V shed 5 bases and J shed 6 bases, with 13 bases lying between them. Germline CDR1 LNHDA, CDR2 SQIVND (reference sequence). CDR3 length: 13 amino acids.

The V call is TRBV6-5, the J call TRBJ2-7, with 7 nucleotides matching TRBD2. This CDR3 region has 14 residues. In germline, CDR1 is MNHEY, CDR2 SVGAGI. Trimming removed 4 bases from V and 7 bases from J; junction bases left unmatched: 10. CDR3 amino acids: CASSSHGGGREQYF. The CDR3 coding sequence is TGTGCCAGCAGTTCCCATGGGGGAGGGAGGGAGCAGTACTTC.

The rearrangement links TRBV11-2 to TRBJ2-7; 11 bases align to TRBD2. Germline loops: CDR1 SGHAT, CDR2 FQNNGV. The V gene end was trimmed by 4 bases and the J gene end by 2 bases; junction bases not matched to a gene: 4. This CDR3 is built from 15 residues. This chain's CDR3 is CASSSGSGRAYEQYF. For the CDR3, the DNA is TGTGCCAGCAGCTCTGGTAGCGGGAGGGCCTACGAGCAGTACTTC.

This chain connects TRBV4-1 to TRBJ2-2, with TRBD2 matching over 9 bases. V was clipped by 2 bases and J by 2 bases; unmatched bases: 18. CDR3 length: 21 amino acids. Looked up from germline, CDR1 is MGHRA and CDR2 is YSYEKL. The CDR3 DNA reads as TGCGCCAGCAGCCAACTAGTGCTGGCTAGCGGGAAGGGGGGAAACACCGGGGAGCTGTTTTTT. Its translation is CASSQLVLASGKGGNTGELFF.

This clone was observed once. This rearrangement joins TRBV14 to TRBJ1-2; D call uncertain. Trimming cost V 4 bases and J 1 base, with 7 bases left between them. CDR3 length equals 13 residues. Germline V gene sequence: CDR1 SGHDN, CDR2 FVKESK. The CDR3 bases are TGTGCCAGCAGCCCGGGTCATAACTATGGCTACACCTTC. Its translation is CASSPGHNYGYTF.